This TCR beta chain emerged from a study of T cells in Graves' hyperthyroidism and ophthalmopathy. Whole-study context: Peripheral blood was drawn at first diagnosis, prior to all treatment.

With 4 bases removed from V and 3 bases from J, the gap between germline ends came to 9 bases. The CDR3 has 13 amino acids. Germline V lookup: CDR1 MGHRA, CDR2 YSYEKL. Researchers took RNA transcripts and amplified the TCR beta CDR3 regions from them. The TCR CDR3 first-round RT-PCR relied on the HTBI primer set. TCRdb independently ran MiXCR on the multiplex PCR reads; one entry per CDR3 protein. There are roughly 180,000 distinct CDR3 sequences in the sample; roughly 10% occur only once, and roughly 23% lies in the top ten. This clonotype was seen at least ten times. Its antigen is still unknown. Any patient presenting with uncontrolled infection, other autoimmune disease, pregnancy or lactation was left out. Study results and caveats: In the blood, most expanded thyroid clonotypes above 0.001 appeared as well.

The receptor comes from a woman aged 18-29 years with Graves' hyperthyroidism that later progressed to Graves' ophthalmopathy. This chain connects TRBV4-1 to TRBJ1-1; D is possibly TRBD1 (6 bases). The sequenced sample consisted of blood. In nucleotides, the CDR3 is TGCGCCAGCAGCCGGGGGCAGTACACTGAAGCTTTCTTT. Its protein is CASSRGQYTEAFF.